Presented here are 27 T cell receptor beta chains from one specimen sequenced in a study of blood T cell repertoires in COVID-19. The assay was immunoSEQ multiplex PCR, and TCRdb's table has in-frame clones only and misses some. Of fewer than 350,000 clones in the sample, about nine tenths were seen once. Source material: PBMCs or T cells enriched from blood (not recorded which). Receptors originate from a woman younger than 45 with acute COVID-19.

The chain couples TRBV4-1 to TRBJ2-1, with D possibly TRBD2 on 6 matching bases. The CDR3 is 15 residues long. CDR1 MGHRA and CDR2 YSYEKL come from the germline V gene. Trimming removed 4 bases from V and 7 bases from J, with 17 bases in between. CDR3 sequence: CASSRSLGGENEQFF. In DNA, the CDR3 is TGCGCCAGCAGCCGAAGCCTAGGAGGGGAGAATGAGCAGTTCTTC.

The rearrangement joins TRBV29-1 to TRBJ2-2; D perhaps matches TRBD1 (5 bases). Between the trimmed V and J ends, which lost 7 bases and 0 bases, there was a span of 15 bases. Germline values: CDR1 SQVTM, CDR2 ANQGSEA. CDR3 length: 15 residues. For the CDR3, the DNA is TGCAGCGCCAGCCCTCCGGACACGAACACCGGGGAGCTGTTTTTT. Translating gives CSASPPDTNTGELFF.

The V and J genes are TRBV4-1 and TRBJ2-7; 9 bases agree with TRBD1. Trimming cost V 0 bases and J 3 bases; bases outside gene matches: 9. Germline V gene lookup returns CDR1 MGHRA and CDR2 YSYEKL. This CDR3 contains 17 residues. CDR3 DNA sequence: TGCGCCAGCAGCCAAGAGGCTTCCGGGACAGGGATCTACGAGCAGTACTTC. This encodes CASSQEASGTGIYEQYF.

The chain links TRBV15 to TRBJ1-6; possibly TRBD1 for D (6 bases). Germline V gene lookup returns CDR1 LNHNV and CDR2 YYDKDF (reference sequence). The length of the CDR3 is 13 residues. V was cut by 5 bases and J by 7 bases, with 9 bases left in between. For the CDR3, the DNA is TGTGCCACCAGCTGGACAGAGAATTCACCCCTCCACTTT. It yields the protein CATSWTENSPLHF. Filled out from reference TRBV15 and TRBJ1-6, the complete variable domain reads DAMVIQNPRYQVTQFGKPVTLSCSQTLNHNVMYWYQQKSSQAPKLLFHYYDKDFNNEADTPDNFQSRRPNTSFCFLDIRSPGLGDTAMYLCATSWTENSPLHFGNGTRLTVT.

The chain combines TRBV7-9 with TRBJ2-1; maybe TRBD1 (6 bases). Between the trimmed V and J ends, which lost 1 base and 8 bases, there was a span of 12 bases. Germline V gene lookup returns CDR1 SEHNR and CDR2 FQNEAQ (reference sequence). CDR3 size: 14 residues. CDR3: CASSLETGPDEQFF. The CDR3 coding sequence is TGTGCCAGCAGCTTAGAAACAGGGCCGGATGAGCAGTTCTTC.

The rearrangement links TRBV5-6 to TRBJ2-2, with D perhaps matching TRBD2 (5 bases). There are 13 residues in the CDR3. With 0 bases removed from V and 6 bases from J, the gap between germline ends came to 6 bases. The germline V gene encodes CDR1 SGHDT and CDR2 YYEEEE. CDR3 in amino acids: CASSLDGAGELFF. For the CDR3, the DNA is TGTGCCAGCAGCTTGGACGGGGCCGGGGAGCTGTTTTTT.

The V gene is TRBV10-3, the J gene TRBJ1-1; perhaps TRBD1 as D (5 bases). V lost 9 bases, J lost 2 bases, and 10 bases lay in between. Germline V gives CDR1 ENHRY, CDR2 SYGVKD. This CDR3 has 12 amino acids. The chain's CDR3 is CAIYGGNTEAFF. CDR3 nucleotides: TGTGCCATTTACGGGGGAAACACTGAAGCTTTCTTT.

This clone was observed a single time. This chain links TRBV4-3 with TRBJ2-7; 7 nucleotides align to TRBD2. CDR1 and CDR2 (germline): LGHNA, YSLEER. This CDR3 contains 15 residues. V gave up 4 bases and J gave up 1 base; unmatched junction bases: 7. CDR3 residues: CASSLGTTDSYEQYF. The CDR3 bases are TGCGCCAGCAGCCTGGGGACTACCGATTCCTACGAGCAGTACTTC.

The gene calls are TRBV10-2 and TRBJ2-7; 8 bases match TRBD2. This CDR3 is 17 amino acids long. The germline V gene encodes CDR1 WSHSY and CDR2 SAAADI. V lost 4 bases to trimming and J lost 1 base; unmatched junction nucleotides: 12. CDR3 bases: TGCGCCAGCAGTGTAAACGGGGGGGGACTTCTGTCCTACGAGCAGTACTTC. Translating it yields CASSVNGGGLLSYEQYF.

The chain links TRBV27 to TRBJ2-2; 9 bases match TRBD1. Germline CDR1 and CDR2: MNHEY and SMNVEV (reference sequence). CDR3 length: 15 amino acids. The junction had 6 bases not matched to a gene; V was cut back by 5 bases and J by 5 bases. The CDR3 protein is CASSGGTGITGELFF. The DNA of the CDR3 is TGTGCCAGCAGTGGAGGGACAGGGATTACCGGGGAGCTGTTTTTT.

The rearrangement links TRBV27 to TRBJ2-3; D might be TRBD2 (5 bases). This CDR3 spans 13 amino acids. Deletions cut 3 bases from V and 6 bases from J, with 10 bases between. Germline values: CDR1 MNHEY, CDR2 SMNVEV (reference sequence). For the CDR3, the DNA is TGTGCCAGCAGTTTGGGAGTCACGGATACGCAGTATTTT. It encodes CASSLGVTDTQYF.

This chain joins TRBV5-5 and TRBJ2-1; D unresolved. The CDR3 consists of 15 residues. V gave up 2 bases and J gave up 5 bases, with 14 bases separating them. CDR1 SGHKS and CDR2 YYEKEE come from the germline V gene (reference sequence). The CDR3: CASSFFPLVNNEQFF. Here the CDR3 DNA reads TGTGCCAGCAGCTTCTTCCCGCTAGTCAACAATGAGCAGTTCTTC. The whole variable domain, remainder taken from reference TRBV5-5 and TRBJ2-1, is DAGVTQSPTHLIKTRGQQVTLRCSPISGHKSVSWYQQVLGQGPQFIFQYYEKEERGRGNFPDRFSARQFPNYSSELNVNALLLGDSALYLCASSFFPLVNNEQFFGPGTRLTVL.

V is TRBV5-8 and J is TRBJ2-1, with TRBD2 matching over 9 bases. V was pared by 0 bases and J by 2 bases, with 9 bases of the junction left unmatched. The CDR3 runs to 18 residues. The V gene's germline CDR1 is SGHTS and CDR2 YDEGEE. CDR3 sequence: CASSLVYRREGTYNEQFF. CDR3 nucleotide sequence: TGTGCCAGCAGCTTGGTTTACCGGCGGGAGGGGACCTACAATGAGCAGTTCTTC. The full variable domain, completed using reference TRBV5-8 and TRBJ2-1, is EAGVTQSPTHLIKTRGQQATLRCSPISGHTSVYWYQQALGLGLQFLLWYDEGEERNRGNFPPRFSGRQFPNYSSELNVNALELEDSALYLCASSLVYRREGTYNEQFFGPGTRLTVL.

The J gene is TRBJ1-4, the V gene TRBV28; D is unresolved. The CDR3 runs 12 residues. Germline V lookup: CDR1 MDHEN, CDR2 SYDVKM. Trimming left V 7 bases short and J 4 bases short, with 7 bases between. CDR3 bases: TGTGCCAGCACGACAAGTAATGAAAAACTGTTTTTT. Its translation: CASTTSNEKLFF.

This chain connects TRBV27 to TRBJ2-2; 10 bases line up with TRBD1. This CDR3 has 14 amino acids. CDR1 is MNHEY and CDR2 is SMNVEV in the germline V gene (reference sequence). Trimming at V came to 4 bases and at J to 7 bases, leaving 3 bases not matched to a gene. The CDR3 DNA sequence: TGTGCCAGCAGTTCGACAGGGGGCTTCGGGGAGCTGTTTTTT. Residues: CASSSTGGFGELFF.

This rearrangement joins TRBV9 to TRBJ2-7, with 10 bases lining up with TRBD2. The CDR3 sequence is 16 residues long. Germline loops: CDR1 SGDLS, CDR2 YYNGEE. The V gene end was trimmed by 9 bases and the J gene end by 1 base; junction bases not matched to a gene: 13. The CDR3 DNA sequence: TGTGCCAATCCGGGACTAGCGCCTTTTCGATCCTACGAGCAGTACTTC. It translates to CANPGLAPFRSYEQYF. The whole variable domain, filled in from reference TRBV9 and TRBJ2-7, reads DSGVTQTPKHLITATGQRVTLRCSPRSGDLSVYWYQQSLDQGLQFLIQYYNGEERAKGNILERFSAQQFPDLHSELNLSSLELGDSALYFCANPGLAPFRSYEQYFGPGTRLTVT.

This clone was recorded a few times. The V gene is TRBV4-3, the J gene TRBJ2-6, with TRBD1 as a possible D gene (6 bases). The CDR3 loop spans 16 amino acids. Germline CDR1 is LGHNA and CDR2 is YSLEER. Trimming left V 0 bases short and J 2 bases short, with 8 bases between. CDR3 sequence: CASSQDGGAGANVLTF. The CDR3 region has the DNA TGCGCCAGCAGCCAAGATGGGGGCGCTGGGGCCAACGTCCTGACTTTC.

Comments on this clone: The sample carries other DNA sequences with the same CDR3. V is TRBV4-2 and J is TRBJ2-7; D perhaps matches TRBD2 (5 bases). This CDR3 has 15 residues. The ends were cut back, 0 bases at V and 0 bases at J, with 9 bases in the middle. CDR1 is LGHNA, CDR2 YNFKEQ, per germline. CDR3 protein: CASSQDRGSSYEQYF. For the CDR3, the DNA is TGTGCCAGCAGCCAAGATCGTGGGAGCTCCTACGAGCAGTACTTC.

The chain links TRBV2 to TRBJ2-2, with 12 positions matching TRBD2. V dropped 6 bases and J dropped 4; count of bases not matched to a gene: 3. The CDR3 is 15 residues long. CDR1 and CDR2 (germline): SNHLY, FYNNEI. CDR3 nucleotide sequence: TGTGCCAGCAGCGGACTAGCGGGATTCACCGGGGAGCTGTTTTTT. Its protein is CASSGLAGFTGELFF.

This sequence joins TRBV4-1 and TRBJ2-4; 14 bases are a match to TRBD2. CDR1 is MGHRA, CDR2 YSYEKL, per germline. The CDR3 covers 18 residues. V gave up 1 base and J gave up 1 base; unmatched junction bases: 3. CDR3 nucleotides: TGCGCCAGCAGCCAAGGACTAGCGGGAGGGCCCGCCAAAAACATTCAGTACTTC. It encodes CASSQGLAGGPAKNIQYF.

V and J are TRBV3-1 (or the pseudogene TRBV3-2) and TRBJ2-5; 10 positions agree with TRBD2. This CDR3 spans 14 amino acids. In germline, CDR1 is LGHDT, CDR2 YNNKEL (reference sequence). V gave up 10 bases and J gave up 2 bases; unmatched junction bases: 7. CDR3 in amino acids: CATFGTSAQETQYF. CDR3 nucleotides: TGTGCCACATTCGGGACTAGCGCTCAAGAGACCCAGTACTTC.

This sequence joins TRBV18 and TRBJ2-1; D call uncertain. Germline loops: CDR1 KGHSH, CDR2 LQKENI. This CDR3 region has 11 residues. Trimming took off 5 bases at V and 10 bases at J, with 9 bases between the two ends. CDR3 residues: CASSLQQEQFF. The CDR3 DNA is TGTGCCAGCTCATTACAGCAAGAGCAGTTCTTC.

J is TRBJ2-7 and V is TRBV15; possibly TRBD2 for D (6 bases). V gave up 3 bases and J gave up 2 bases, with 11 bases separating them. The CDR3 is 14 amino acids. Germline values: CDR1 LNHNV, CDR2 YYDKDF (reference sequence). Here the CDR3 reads CATSRDSGPYEQYF. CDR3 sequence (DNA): TGTGCCACCAGCAGGGATAGCGGACCCTACGAGCAGTACTTC.

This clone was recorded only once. CDR3 protein: CASSYSSGQNTEAFF. DNA for the CDR3: TGTGCCAGCAGTTACTCTTCAGGACAGAACACTGAAGCTTTCTTT. This sequence joins TRBV6-5 and TRBJ1-1; a possible D gene is TRBD1 (5 bases). Germline CDR1 and CDR2: MNHEY and SVGAGI. Trimming cost V 0 bases and J 1 base, with 9 bases left between them. The CDR3 totals 15 residues.

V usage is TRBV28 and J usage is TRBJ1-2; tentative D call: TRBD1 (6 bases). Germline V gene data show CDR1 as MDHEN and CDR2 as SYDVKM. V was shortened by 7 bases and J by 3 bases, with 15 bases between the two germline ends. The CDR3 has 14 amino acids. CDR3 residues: CASKSSEGDYGYTF. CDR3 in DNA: TGTGCCAGCAAATCCTCCGAGGGGGACTATGGCTACACCTTC.

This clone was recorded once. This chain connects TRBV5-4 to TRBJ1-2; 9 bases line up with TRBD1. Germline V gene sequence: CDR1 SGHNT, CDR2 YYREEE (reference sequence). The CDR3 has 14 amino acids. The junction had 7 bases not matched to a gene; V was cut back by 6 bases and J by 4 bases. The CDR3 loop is CASTKTGGVYGYTF. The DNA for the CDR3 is TGTGCCAGCACCAAGACAGGGGGGGTCTATGGCTACACCTTC.

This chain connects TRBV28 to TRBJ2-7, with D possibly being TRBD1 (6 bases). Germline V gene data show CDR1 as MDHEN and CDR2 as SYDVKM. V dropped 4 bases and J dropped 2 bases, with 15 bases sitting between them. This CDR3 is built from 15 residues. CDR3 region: CASSSNRQDPYEQYF. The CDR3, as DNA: TGTGCCAGCAGTTCCAATCGACAGGATCCCTACGAGCAGTACTTC. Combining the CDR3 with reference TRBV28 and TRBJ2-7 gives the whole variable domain DVKVTQSSRYLVKRTGEKVFLECVQDMDHENMFWYRQDPGLGLRLIYFSYDVKMKEKGDIPEGYSVSREKKERFSLILESASTNQTSMYLCASSSNRQDPYEQYFGPGTRLTVT.